These 24 T cell receptor beta chains came from one sample sequenced in a study of T cell responses to AZD1222 COVID-19 vaccine (TCRdb year 2021). Libraries were built with the immunoSEQ multiplex PCR assay. The immuneACCESS repertoire file appears here via TCRdb, limited to in-frame rearrangements. These files lack a portion of the clones; in checked studies, under half of the deficit traces to unresolved V genes, and the cause of the others is not known. A total of fewer than 80,000 clones appear in this sample, 79% of them only once. The ten largest account for more than 20% of the sample. Taken with the paper, the label for time point translates to: baseline before first vaccination. The label giving this sample's treatment or condition can be read as: meningococcal conjugate vaccine given as trial control. This material consisted of peripheral blood, taken on day 0 of MenACWY control vaccination. These receptors originate from an adult in good health.

This chain connects TRBV20-1 to TRBJ2-7; D unclear. The CDR3 sequence is 12 residues long. Germline V gene lookup returns CDR1 DFQATT and CDR2 SNEGSKA (reference sequence). V lost 3 bases to trimming and J lost 0 bases, with 6 bases between them. The CDR3 DNA follows: TGCAGTGCTAGTAAGGCCTCCTACGAGCAGTACTTC. Translating it yields CSASKASYEQYF.

This chain joins TRBV24-1 and TRBJ2-5; 10 bases are a match to TRBD2. CDR3 length: 17 amino acids. From germline, CDR1 is KGHDR and CDR2 SFDVKD. V shed 0 bases and J 4 bases; nucleotides not matched to a gene: 7. CDR3 residues: CATSDLASGGEIETQYF. In DNA, the CDR3 is TGTGCCACCAGTGATTTGGCGAGCGGGGGGGAGATAGAGACCCAGTACTTC.

The V and J genes are TRBV6-5 and TRBJ1-5; a weak D match, TRBD1 (5 bases). The CDR3 is 12 residues long. Germline lookup yields CDR1 MNHEY and CDR2 SVGAGI. V gave up 2 bases and J gave up 7 bases, with 6 bases separating them. CDR3 region: CASSYGGQPQHF. The CDR3 region has the DNA TGTGCCAGCAGTTACGGGGGACAGCCCCAGCATTTT.

This chain uses TRBV2 with TRBJ2-5, with 7 bases that match TRBD1. This CDR3 has 15 amino acids. Germline V gene data show CDR1 as SNHLY and CDR2 as FYNNEI. The ends lost 11 bases at V and 2 bases at J; junction bases unmatched: 14. CDR3 region: CAWLRGKGIQETQYF. The CDR3 DNA follows: TGTGCCTGGCTCAGGGGGAAGGGGATACAAGAGACCCAGTACTTC.

The chain uses TRBV5-6 and TRBJ1-1; no firm D call. Germline V gene lookup returns CDR1 SGHDT and CDR2 YYEEEE. Between the trimmed V and J ends, which lost 0 bases and 3 bases, there was a span of 6 bases. The CDR3 sequence is 13 residues long. CDR3 sequence: CASSLEVHTEAFF. Written as DNA, the CDR3 is TGTGCCAGCAGCTTGGAGGTACACACTGAAGCTTTCTTT.

The J gene is TRBJ1-6, the V gene TRBV5-5; perhaps TRBD1 as D (5 bases). The CDR3 length is 14 residues. V lost 2 bases to trimming and J lost 5 bases, with 8 bases between them. The germline V gene encodes CDR1 SGHKS and CDR2 YYEKEE (reference sequence). CDR3 loop: CASSFPGNNSPLHF. CDR3 bases: TGTGCCAGCAGCTTTCCAGGGAATAATTCACCCCTCCACTTT.

This sequence joins TRBV3-1 (or the pseudogene TRBV3-2) and TRBJ1-2; TRBD1 matches at 8 bases. V shed 2 bases, J shed 8 bases, and the junction held 7 bases outside the gene matches. The CDR3 runs to 14 residues. CDR1 is LGHDT and CDR2 is YNNKEL in the germline V gene (reference sequence). Here the CDR3 DNA reads TGTGCCAGCAGCCAAACCCAGGGGGCTGGCGGCTACACCTTC. The encoded protein is CASSQTQGAGGYTF.

V and J are TRBV11-2 and TRBJ2-1; D may correspond to TRBD1 or TRBD2 (6 bases each). Trimming stripped 8 bases from V and 7 bases from J, with 15 bases between. CDR1 and CDR2 (germline): SGHAT, FQNNGV. The length of the CDR3 is 13 residues. CDR3 nucleotides: TGTGCCAGCCTGTCCGGGGGCGGAAATGAGCAGTTCTTC. This encodes CASLSGGGNEQFF.

The chain couples TRBV6-5 to TRBJ1-4, with D uncertain. V was clipped by 0 bases and J by 7 bases, with 9 bases between them. Germline V gene lookup returns CDR1 MNHEY and CDR2 SVGAGI. The CDR3 contains 14 residues. The CDR3 DNA reads TGTGCCAGCAGTTACTCGAATGGAGGTGAAAAACTGTTTTTT. It specifies CASSYSNGGEKLFF.

This chain connects TRBV29-1 to TRBJ2-2, with TRBD2 matching 8 bases. Germline trimming cut 4 bases from V and 6 bases from J; bases unmatched to any gene: 10. Germline-derived CDR1 and CDR2 are SQVTM and ANQGSEA. This CDR3 spans 15 amino acids. CDR3 in DNA: TGCAGCGTTGGTAGTAGTCGGGGGGGCGCCGGGGAGCTGTTTTTT. Protein sequence: CSVGSSRGGAGELFF.

The V call is TRBV5-6, the J call TRBJ1-4; D is uncertain. This CDR3 is built from 14 residues. V was clipped by 1 base and J by 10 bases, with 14 bases between them. CDR1 is SGHDT and CDR2 is YYEEEE in the germline V gene. This chain's CDR3 is CASSLRSKAGKLFF. The CDR3 DNA sequence: TGTGCCAGCAGCTTGAGGTCAAAGGCTGGAAAACTGTTTTTT.

The rearrangement uses TRBV28 and TRBJ2-1, with 7 bases matching TRBD2. V lost 3 bases, J lost 10 bases, and 9 bases stayed unmatched. This CDR3 spans 14 amino acids. Per the germline V gene, CDR1 is MDHEN and CDR2 is SYDVKM. CDR3 sequence (DNA): TGTGCCAGCAGTTTTGGCGGGAGTGTCAACGAGCAGTTCTTC. Protein sequence: CASSFGGSVNEQFF.

This clone came up once. Relative to the germline gene, one junction end is altered; a read error may explain this. The CDR3 reads CASTFTGTHQETQYF. Written as DNA, the CDR3 is TGTGCCAGCACCTTTACCGGGACTCACCAGGAGACCCAGTACTTC. The chain combines TRBV7-2 with TRBJ2-5; maybe TRBD2 (6 bases). Germline lookup yields CDR1 SGHTA and CDR2 FQGNSA. The CDR3 totals 15 residues.

The chain has TRBV5-6 and TRBJ2-7; D unclear. Germline V lookup: CDR1 SGHDT, CDR2 YYEEEE. The V end was cut by 2 bases, the J end by 0 bases, with 6 bases between. This CDR3 spans 13 amino acids. CDR3 DNA sequence: TGTGCCAGCAGCTTAAGGGCCTCCTACGAGCAGTACTTC. This gives the protein CASSLRASYEQYF.

J is TRBJ1-1 and V is TRBV15; weak D call: TRBD1 (6 bases). The CDR3 loop spans 12 amino acids. The germline V gene has CDR1 LNHNV and CDR2 YYDKDF (reference sequence). Trimming left V 1 base short and J 8 bases short, with 8 bases between. CDR3 residues: CATSRGTEEAFF. CDR3 sequence (DNA): TGTGCCACCAGCAGAGGGACAGAGGAAGCTTTCTTT.

This clone has only a few counts. The V and J genes are TRBV7-8 and TRBJ1-1, with 11 bases that match TRBD1. From germline, CDR1 is SGHVS and CDR2 FQNEAQ. The CDR3 loop spans 16 amino acids. V was pared by 4 bases and J by 2 bases, with 6 bases of the junction left unmatched. The CDR3 DNA sequence: TGTGCCAGCAGCTCACGGGACAGGGGGTCTAACACTGAAGCTTTCTTT. It yields the protein CASSSRDRGSNTEAFF.

The chain carries TRBV5-6 and TRBJ2-5, with a weak D call TRBD1 (6 bases). V gave up 0 bases and J gave up 4 bases, with 10 bases separating them. The V gene's germline CDR1 is SGHDT and CDR2 YYEEEE. CDR3 length equals 14 residues. The CDR3 spells CASSLEQGRETQYF. CDR3 DNA: TGTGCCAGCAGCTTGGAACAGGGTCGAGAGACCCAGTACTTC. The variable domain in full, with the rest retrieved from reference TRBV5-6 and TRBJ2-5, is DAGVTQSPTHLIKTRGQQVTLRCSPKSGHDTVSWYQQALGQGPQFIFQYYEEEERQRGNFPDRFSGHQFPNYSSELNVNALLLGDSALYLCASSLEQGRETQYFGPGTRLLVL.

The chain uses TRBV30 and TRBJ2-5; maybe TRBD1 (6 bases). Trimming took off 1 base at V and 2 bases at J, with 17 bases between the two ends. There are 16 residues in the CDR3. The germline gives CDR1 GTSNPN, CDR2 SVGIG (reference sequence). DNA of the CDR3: TGTGCCTGGAGTGGGCAGAGGGCAGGGGTTCAAGAGACCCAGTACTTC. It codes for CAWSGQRAGVQETQYF.

The chain recombines TRBV5-6 with TRBJ1-2; no definite D call. This CDR3 contains 12 residues. Germline CDR1 SGHDT, CDR2 YYEEEE. The ends were cut back, 1 base at V and 4 bases at J, with 5 bases in the middle. CDR3 nucleotides: TGTGCCAGCAGCTTGCCGGGCTATGGCTACACCTTC. Encoded protein: CASSLPGYGYTF.

This clone was counted once. V is TRBV5-1 and J is TRBJ1-2; D not certain. The CDR3 length is 15 residues. Germline V lookup: CDR1 SGHRS, CDR2 YFSETQ. V was cut by 0 bases and J by 3 bases, with 12 bases left in between. CDR3 coding DNA: TGCGCCAGCAGCTTGGACCCTACAGAGGACTATGGCTACACCTTC. It specifies CASSLDPTEDYGYTF.

This clone was counted between two and nine times. This sequence joins TRBV28 and TRBJ2-6; D gene ambiguous. This CDR3 is 13 amino acids long. V was clipped by 5 bases and J by 2 bases, with 4 bases between them. The germline V gene has CDR1 MDHEN and CDR2 SYDVKM. CDR3 bases: TGTGCCAGCAGTCTAGCTGGGGCCAACGTCCTGACTTTC. Protein sequence: CASSLAGANVLTF.

This rearrangement joins TRBV9 to TRBJ2-3; D unresolved. The CDR3 is 15 amino acids. Trimming left V 0 bases short and J 1 base short, with 9 bases between. CDR1 SGDLS and CDR2 YYNGEE come from the germline V gene. CDR3 sequence reads: CASSVEASRTDTQYF. CDR3 bases: TGTGCCAGCAGCGTAGAAGCGTCACGCACAGATACGCAGTATTTT.

This chain links TRBV3-1 (or the pseudogene TRBV3-2) with TRBJ2-6, with 7 bases that match TRBD1. Germline V gene lookup returns CDR1 LGHDT and CDR2 YNNKEL (reference sequence). The CDR3 length is 17 residues. J gave up 0 bases and V 6 bases, and 8 bases lay outside the gene matches. CDR3 residues: CASSGDSRRSGANVLTF. CDR3 bases: TGTGCCAGCAGTGGGGACAGTCGACGCTCTGGGGCCAACGTCCTGACTTTC.

V usage is TRBV2 and J usage is TRBJ1-2; D gene ambiguous. Between the trimmed V and J ends, which lost 2 bases and 5 bases, there was a span of 6 bases. This CDR3 is 12 amino acids long. In germline, CDR1 is SNHLY, CDR2 FYNNEI. CDR3: CASSEQEYGYTF. The CDR3 bases are TGTGCCAGCAGTGAACAGGAGTATGGCTACACCTTC.